The clone carrying this T cell receptor (beta chain) was recorded only once. The antigen is not known. These data belong to a study of shared clonotypes between healthy human individuals. Points from the study as a whole: For naive CD4 cells, roughly 5% of clonotypes were shared across a handful of donors. Clonotype sharing among donors, it was expected, would be affected by sequencing depth.

Generated by immunoSEQ multiplex PCR, the TCRdb table keeps only in-frame clones and is missing some. This table holds 2 million to 3 million clones, 85% to 95% found once. Study donors comprised healthy, HIV-negative adults devoid of recent acute infection or vaccination. CD45RA-negative memory and CD45RA+ naive subsets were split from the CD4+ cells. The specimen sequenced was naive CD4+ T cells sorted from blood. Described subset: CD45RA+ positively selected. This receptor was taken from a man younger than 35 in good health.

CDR3 in DNA: TGCGCCAGCAGCTTGGAAAGCAGCCTCCAAGAGACCCAGTACTTC. This sequence encodes CASSLESSLQETQYF. This chain connects TRBV5-1 to TRBJ2-5; no clear D gene. V was trimmed by 0 bases and J by 1 base, leaving 10 bases between them. This CDR3 comprises 15 residues. Germline-derived CDR1 and CDR2 are SGHRS and YFSETQ. The whole variable domain, filled in from reference TRBV5-1 and TRBJ2-5, reads KAGVTQTPRYLIKTRGQQVTLSCSPISGHRSVSWYQQTPGQGLQFLFEYFSETQRNKGNFPGRFSGRQFSNSRSEMNVSTLELGDSALYLCASSLESSLQETQYFGPGTRLLVL.